The 29 T cell receptor beta chains reported below all come from one sample, sequenced in a study of cytomegalovirus exposure and HLA in healthy donors. The PCR made use of 60 Vbeta and 13 Jbeta primers. Using immunoSEQ multiplex PCR, the repertoire was profiled, and TCRdb retains in-frame clones only, with some absent. This table holds over 65,000 clones, 70% to 85% found once. The sample comprised PBMCs. The receptors originated from a woman aged 40 to 50 in good health and CMV-seronegative.

The gene calls are TRBV28 and TRBJ1-1; TRBD1 matches 7 bases. Germline V gene lookup returns CDR1 MDHEN and CDR2 SYDVKM. The CDR3 totals 10 residues. Trimming cost V 8 bases and J 8 bases; bases outside gene matches: 2. The CDR3 sequence is CASGDREAFF. CDR3 coding DNA: TGTGCCAGCGGGGACAGAGAAGCTTTCTTT.

This chain links TRBV27 with TRBJ2-1; 7 bases map to TRBD2. V lost 0 bases and J lost 7; bases outside the gene matches: 9. Looked up from germline, CDR1 is MNHEY and CDR2 is SMNVEV (reference sequence). This CDR3 spans 16 amino acids. The CDR3: CASSLSILAVLNEQFF. The CDR3 bases are TGTGCCAGCAGTTTATCGATCCTAGCGGTACTTAATGAGCAGTTCTTC.

As concerns this clone: Other DNA sequences in this specimen translate into the identical CDR3. The chain has TRBV5-4 and TRBJ2-7; a weak D match, TRBD1 (5 bases). The V gene's germline CDR1 is SGHNT and CDR2 YYREEE (reference sequence). The CDR3 sequence is 13 residues long. Trimming cost V 0 bases and J 3 bases, with 7 bases left between them. The CDR3 coding sequence is TGTGCCAGCAGCTTGGGACAGAGCTACGAGCAGTACTTC. Encoded protein: CASSLGQSYEQYF.

This chain connects TRBV7-6 to TRBJ2-7; D uncertain. The V gene's germline CDR1 is SGHVS and CDR2 FNYEAQ. V lost 1 base and J 1 base, leaving 11 bases between the germline ends. The CDR3 is 15 residues long. The CDR3 protein is CASSLVSVRSYEQYF. The CDR3 DNA follows: TGTGCCAGCAGCTTAGTATCAGTAAGATCCTACGAGCAGTACTTC. Filled out from reference TRBV7-6 and TRBJ2-7, the complete variable domain reads GAGVSQSPRYKVTKRGQDVALRCDPISGHVSLYWYRQALGQGPEFLTYFNYEAQQDKSGLPNDRFSAERPEGSISTLTIQRTEQRDSAMYRCASSLVSVRSYEQYFGPGTRLTVT.

The rearrangement joins TRBV7-9 to TRBJ2-5, with 9 bases fitting TRBD2. Losses at the gene ends were 5 bases for V and 4 bases for J; bases not matched to a gene: 5. CDR3 length: 14 amino acids. Germline CDR1 reads SEHNR; CDR2 reads FQNEAQ (reference sequence). The CDR3 region has the DNA TGTGCCAGCAGCGTGCGGGGGGGCCCAGAGACCCAGTACTTC. It is translated as CASSVRGGPETQYF.

The genes are TRBV6-1 and TRBJ2-5, with TRBD2 identical over 7 bases. V was clipped by 6 bases and J by 4 bases; unmatched bases: 5. Per the germline V gene, CDR1 is MNHNS and CDR2 is SASEGT. The CDR3 is 13 amino acids. CDR3 protein: CASSSGATETQYF. The CDR3 bases are TGTGCCAGCAGCAGCGGGGCTACAGAGACCCAGTACTTC.

V and J are TRBV6-5 and TRBJ1-4; possible D gene TRBD1, 5 bases. The CDR3 loop spans 12 amino acids. Per the germline V gene, CDR1 is MNHEY and CDR2 is SVGAGI. Trimming removed 6 bases at V and 11 bases at J, with 13 bases between. CDR3 coding DNA: TGTGCCAGCAGACACACAGGTGGGAAACTGTTTTTT. Its translation: CASRHTGGKLFF.

The V gene is TRBV5-6, the J gene TRBJ2-7; TRBD1 agrees at 8 bases. Per germline, CDR1 SGHDT and CDR2 YYEEEE. CDR3 length equals 16 residues. Trimming cost V 4 bases and J 2 bases; bases outside gene matches: 11. CDR3 DNA: TGTGCCAGCAGCCACTTCCGGACAGGGCAAACCTACGAGCAGTACTTC. Translated, it gives CASSHFRTGQTYEQYF.

V and J are TRBV30 and TRBJ1-1; D is perhaps TRBD1 (5 bases). The ends were cut back, 4 bases at V and 4 bases at J, with 16 bases in the middle. CDR1 GTSNPN and CDR2 SVGIG come from the germline V gene (reference sequence). This CDR3 has 14 amino acids. The CDR3 nucleotides read TGTGCCTGGAAACTCCAGGGAAGGCCCACTGAAGCTTTCTTT. Translating it yields CAWKLQGRPTEAFF.

The chain has TRBV7-9 and TRBJ1-1; 8 bases line up with TRBD1. The J segment lost 1 base and the V segment lost 1 base, leaving 8 bases of the junction unmatched. The CDR3 loop spans 17 amino acids. Germline CDR1 and CDR2: SEHNR and FQNEAQ (reference sequence). The CDR3 loop is CASSLVGRGLGNTEAFF. For the CDR3, the DNA is TGTGCCAGCAGCTTAGTGGGCAGGGGGCTCGGGAACACTGAAGCTTTCTTT.

This clone was counted between two and nine times. V gene TRBV4-1 combines with J gene TRBJ2-7; 11 bases match TRBD1. CDR1 and CDR2 from the germline V gene are MGHRA and YSYEKL. V was clipped by 0 bases and J by 0 bases; unmatched bases: 10. CDR3 length: 19 residues. The CDR3 is CASSQDRLGGQGGSYEQYF. CDR3 nucleotides: TGCGCCAGCAGCCAAGATCGTCTTGGGGGACAGGGGGGCTCCTACGAGCAGTACTTC.

There are a few counts of this clone. The chain couples TRBV7-9 to TRBJ1-4; TRBD1 matches at 8 bases. This CDR3 comprises 14 residues. Trimming took 5 bases from V and 8 from J; bases not matched to a gene: 7. Germline V gives CDR1 SEHNR, CDR2 FQNEAQ (reference sequence). The CDR3 loop is CASSKGQGGEKLFF. Written as DNA, the CDR3 is TGTGCCAGCAGCAAAGGACAGGGCGGGGAAAAACTGTTTTTT.

The chain links TRBV30 to TRBJ1-5; D is possibly TRBD1 (5 bases). Trimming took off 0 bases at V and 2 bases at J, with 11 bases between the two ends. The germline gives CDR1 GTSNPN, CDR2 SVGIG (reference sequence). The CDR3 length is 15 residues. CDR3 DNA sequence: TGTGCCTGGAGTGTCAGTGTAGGGGGCAATCAGCCCCAGCATTTT. Translating it yields CAWSVSVGGNQPQHF.

Only a few counts were recorded for this clone. V and J are TRBV4-1 and TRBJ1-5; D unresolved. The CDR3 runs 16 residues. CDR1 and CDR2 from the germline V gene are MGHRA and YSYEKL. With 0 bases removed from V and 6 bases from J, the gap between germline ends came to 15 bases. CDR3 in DNA: TGCGCCAGCAGCCAAGATCACGGTTCCGACTTTCAGCCCCAGCATTTT. Translation gives CASSQDHGSDFQPQHF.

The chain carries TRBV15 and TRBJ1-5; D is undetermined. Germline CDR1 is LNHNV and CDR2 is YYDKDF (reference sequence). V was clipped by 0 bases and J by 2 bases, with 17 bases between them. The CDR3 covers 18 residues. The CDR3 nucleotides are TGTGCCACCAGCAGAGATTTATTCGAGGGCAGCCGCAATCAGCCCCAGCATTTT. Translating it yields CATSRDLFEGSRNQPQHF. Complete variable domain (other parts from reference TRBV15 and TRBJ1-5): DAMVIQNPRYQVTQFGKPVTLSCSQTLNHNVMYWYQQKSSQAPKLLFHYYDKDFNNEADTPDNFQSRRPNTSFCFLDIRSPGLGDTAMYLCATSRDLFEGSRNQPQHFGDGTRLSIL.

This clone was picked up a small number of times. This CDR3 is CASSVFPGLGQETQYF. CDR3 in DNA: TGTGCCAGCAGCGTATTCCCTGGACTAGGCCAAGAGACCCAGTACTTC. The chain couples TRBV9 to TRBJ2-5; TRBD2 matches at 7 bases. Germline V gene data show CDR1 as SGDLS and CDR2 as YYNGEE. There are 16 residues in the CDR3. Trimming at V came to 1 base and at J to 1 base, leaving 7 bases not matched to a gene.

The chain is built from TRBV5-4 and TRBJ2-1; 13 nucleotides agree with TRBD2. J was trimmed by 7 bases and V by 4 bases; bases with no gene match: 5. CDR1 SGHNT and CDR2 YYREEE come from the germline V gene (reference sequence). The CDR3 length is 15 residues. The CDR3 nucleotides read TGTGCCAGCAGCCCCGGGACTAGCGGGGTGAATGAGCAGTTCTTC. Amino acids: CASSPGTSGVNEQFF.

This rearrangement joins TRBV4-1 to TRBJ2-5; possible D gene TRBD2, 6 bases. Deletions cut 3 bases from V and 9 bases from J, with 26 bases between. This CDR3 is 17 amino acids long. Germline CDR1 and CDR2: MGHRA and YSYEKL. The CDR3 DNA is TGCGCCAGCAGCCAGCACTTTGGACTACCGGCCGGGGAGGCCCAGTACTTC. It codes for CASSQHFGLPAGEAQYF.

In its sample, this clone was seen a few times. The chain couples TRBV6-1 to TRBJ2-4, with a tentative D call TRBD1 (6 bases). The V gene's germline CDR1 is MNHNS and CDR2 SASEGT. This CDR3 spans 15 amino acids. V was clipped by 3 bases and J by 8 bases, with 17 bases between them. CDR3 in DNA: TGTGCCAGCAGTGAGTGGGCCGAGGGGGAAGACATTCAGTACTTC. Protein product: CASSEWAEGEDIQYF.

The chain recombines TRBV5-1 with TRBJ2-1; TRBD2 is a possible D gene (6 bases). Germline lookup yields CDR1 SGHRS and CDR2 YFSETQ. The CDR3 covers 16 residues. Trimming took off 0 bases at V and 1 base at J, with 11 bases between the two ends. The CDR3 nucleotides are TGCGCCAGCAGCTTGGCCTTAGCGGATTCCTACAATGAGCAGTTCTTC. Translated: CASSLALADSYNEQFF. Variable domain in full (rest from reference TRBV5-1 and TRBJ2-1): KAGVTQTPRYLIKTRGQQVTLSCSPISGHRSVSWYQQTPGQGLQFLFEYFSETQRNKGNFPGRFSGRQFSNSRSEMNVSTLELGDSALYLCASSLALADSYNEQFFGPGTRLTVL.

The chain couples TRBV15 to TRBJ2-5; 13 bases agree with TRBD2. Trimming took 3 bases from V and 3 from J; bases not matched to a gene: 1. The length of the CDR3 is 15 residues. Germline-derived CDR1 and CDR2 are LNHNV and YYDKDF (reference sequence). Written as DNA, the CDR3 is TGTGCCACCAGCAGCGGGACTAGCGGGGAAGAGACCCAGTACTTC. Residues: CATSSGTSGEETQYF.

The chain is built from TRBV5-6 and TRBJ1-1, with a weak D call TRBD1 (5 bases). V lost 2 bases and J 1 base, leaving 9 bases between the germline ends. This CDR3 has 14 residues. The germline V gene encodes CDR1 SGHDT and CDR2 YYEEEE. The CDR3 DNA sequence: TGTGCCAGCAGCTTTTCTCAGGGGAACACTGAAGCTTTCTTT. Its protein is CASSFSQGNTEAFF.

The chain employs TRBV6-4 and TRBJ1-2; 8 bases fit TRBD1. There are 14 residues in the CDR3. V shed 0 bases, J shed 11 bases, and the junction held 8 bases outside the gene matches. The germline V gene encodes CDR1 MRHNA and CDR2 SNTAGT. The CDR3 DNA reads TGTGCCAGCAGTGACTCCTACAGGGGGGTCGGTTACACCTTC. Translating it yields CASSDSYRGVGYTF.

This clone rates as large. The chain joins TRBV4-1 to TRBJ1-5; 7 nucleotides align to TRBD1. There are 14 residues in the CDR3. J lost 0 bases, V lost 8 bases, and 4 bases had no gene match. Germline CDR1 and CDR2: MGHRA and YSYEKL. Here the CDR3 reads CASGTEDSNQPQHF. CDR3 nucleotide sequence: TGCGCCAGCGGGACAGAAGATAGCAATCAGCCCCAGCATTTT.

This chain joins TRBV11-2 and TRBJ2-3; 10 bases align to TRBD1. Germline V gives CDR1 SGHAT, CDR2 FQNNGV. The CDR3 is 16 amino acids. With 0 bases clipped from V and 10 bases from J, the junction kept 10 bases outside the gene matches. This chain's CDR3 is CASSLEAGTGAISQYF. DNA for the CDR3: TGTGCCAGCAGCTTAGAGGCCGGGACAGGGGCAATCTCGCAGTATTTT. Filled out from reference TRBV11-2 and TRBJ2-3, the complete variable domain reads EAGVAQSPRYKIIEKRQSVAFWCNPISGHATLYWYQQILGQGPKLLIQFQNNGVVDDSQLPKDRFSAERLKGVDSTLKIQPAKLEDSAVYLCASSLEAGTGAISQYFGPGTRLTVL.

This clone was observed a single time. The chain is built from TRBV5-5 and TRBJ1-2, with D hard to call. The germline V gene encodes CDR1 SGHKS and CDR2 YYEKEE (reference sequence). CDR3 length equals 16 residues. V was clipped by 0 bases and J by 0 bases, with 12 bases between them. CDR3 in amino acids: CASSLAMVLANYGYTF. DNA for the CDR3: TGTGCCAGCAGCTTGGCCATGGTTTTAGCTAACTATGGCTACACCTTC.

The rearrangement joins TRBV10-1 to TRBJ2-3; TRBD1 matches at 7 bases. V dropped 4 bases and J dropped 5; count of bases not matched to a gene: 6. Germline assignment: CDR1 WNHNN and CDR2 SYGVQD (reference sequence). This CDR3 has 14 residues. This chain's CDR3 is CASSVEPGGDTQYF. CDR3 DNA sequence: TGCGCCAGCAGTGTAGAGCCAGGGGGAGATACGCAGTATTTT.

The rearrangement joins TRBV5-4 to TRBJ2-3; 12 nucleotides align to TRBD1. The CDR3 covers 16 residues. CDR1 SGHNT and CDR2 YYREEE come from the germline V gene (reference sequence). Trimming cost V 3 bases and J 6 bases; bases outside gene matches: 8. The CDR3 DNA reads TGTGCCAGCAGCTCCCTGGGACAGGGGGCAGGGGATACGCAGTATTTT. As protein: CASSSLGQGAGDTQYF.

A few counts support this clone. The genes are TRBV30 and TRBJ1-3; no firm D call. The CDR3 is 13 residues long. Looked up from germline, CDR1 is GTSNPN and CDR2 is SVGIG (reference sequence). V was shortened by 4 bases and J by 0 bases, with 7 bases between the two germline ends. CDR3 protein: CAWTLNSGNTIYF. The CDR3 DNA follows: TGTGCCTGGACACTTAACTCTGGAAACACCATATATTTT.